This passage covers 23 T cell receptor beta chains from one sample sequenced in a study of T-cell reconstitution after alpha-beta-depleted transplantation in children. Preparation of the TCRbeta library involved a method that used unique molecular identifiers. TCRdb re-analysed the PCR reads in MiXCR, keeping a single row per CDR3 protein. This table holds some 530,000 distinct CDR3 sequences, around 12% found once. The source material was PBMCs from the stem cell graft donor, sampled from the stem cell graft. These receptors were taken from a human donor who donated a stem cell graft to a child with combined immunodeficiency.

V and J are TRBV2 and TRBJ1-2; weak D call: TRBD1 (5 bases). The germline V gene encodes CDR1 SNHLY and CDR2 FYNNEI. The ends were cut back, 2 bases at V and 4 bases at J, with 14 bases in the middle. The CDR3 runs 15 residues. CDR3 region: CASSEWDVGPYGYTF. Here the CDR3 DNA reads TGTGCCAGCAGTGAATGGGACGTAGGCCCCTATGGCTACACCTTC.

This clonotype has more than one count but fewer than ten. The V call is TRBV5-1, the J call TRBJ2-7, with D perhaps TRBD1 (6 bases). Germline V gives CDR1 SGHRS, CDR2 YFSETQ. The CDR3 is made up of 16 amino acids. V gave up 5 bases and J gave up 0 bases, with 18 bases separating them. In nucleotides, the CDR3 is TGCGCCAGCAGTTCGGAAGGGACACCGAGCTCCTACGAGCAGTACTTC. It is translated as CASSSEGTPSSYEQYF. Full variable domain (rest looked up from reference TRBV5-1 and TRBJ2-7): KAGVTQTPRYLIKTRGQQVTLSCSPISGHRSVSWYQQTPGQGLQFLFEYFSETQRNKGNFPGRFSGRQFSNSRSEMNVSTLELGDSALYLCASSSEGTPSSYEQYFGPGTRLTVT.

This clonotype was seen ten or more times. V gene TRBV16 combines with J gene TRBJ2-3, with 7 nucleotides matching TRBD2. With 2 bases clipped from V and 2 bases from J, the junction kept 7 bases outside the gene matches. Germline V gene lookup returns CDR1 KGHSY and CDR2 FQNENV. The CDR3 consists of 16 residues. As DNA, the CDR3 is TGTGCCAGCAGCCAAATCCCTGCGGGGGACACAGATACGCAGTATTTT. Translated, it gives CASSQIPAGDTDTQYF.

This clonotype was recorded a few times. The chain combines TRBV20-1 with TRBJ2-7; the D gene is possibly TRBD1 (6 bases). This CDR3 has 17 amino acids. Looked up from germline, CDR1 is DFQATT and CDR2 is SNEGSKA (reference sequence). V dropped 6 bases and J dropped 4 bases, with 28 bases sitting between them. The CDR3, as DNA: TGCAGTGCGTCGAATCCCCGGCCAATATTAGGGGGATACGAGCAGTACTTC. Translating it yields CSASNPRPILGGYEQYF.

This clonotype has a count of ten or more. The rearrangement links TRBV12-3 or TRBV12-4 to TRBJ2-5; tentative D call: TRBD2 (5 bases). Between the trimmed V and J ends, which lost 6 bases and 1 base, there was a span of 15 bases. The CDR3 contains 15 residues. The CDR3 loop is CASRTLRGPQETQYF. The CDR3, as DNA: TGTGCCAGCAGAACCCTCCGCGGGCCCCAAGAGACCCAGTACTTC.

The gene calls are TRBV15 and TRBJ2-5, with D perhaps TRBD1 (6 bases). The V and J ends lost 5 bases and 2 bases respectively, with 15 bases between them. CDR3 length equals 15 residues. CDR1 and CDR2 from the germline V gene are LNHNV and YYDKDF (reference sequence). The CDR3 nucleotides read TGTGCCACCAGCGACCTACTAGGGGGACAAGAGACCCAGTACTTC. Protein sequence: CATSDLLGGQETQYF.

This clonotype appeared many times. The chain carries TRBV5-1 and TRBJ2-5; 9 bases agree with TRBD1. In germline, CDR1 is SGHRS, CDR2 YFSETQ. V gave up 4 bases and J gave up 4 bases; unmatched junction bases: 11. The CDR3 consists of 16 residues. CDR3 coding DNA: TGCGCCAGCAGCCTGTTAGTGGGACAGGGAGGAGAGACCCAGTACTTC. This encodes CASSLLVGQGGETQYF.

V and J are TRBV4-3 and TRBJ2-7; D gene uncertain. This CDR3 region has 14 residues. Trimming shortened V by 0 bases and J by 3 bases, and 9 bases separated the two germline ends. Germline assignment: CDR1 LGHNA and CDR2 YSLEER. CDR3 DNA: TGCGCCAGCAGCCAAGATTTGTCTGGCTACGAGCAGTACTTC. Translating gives CASSQDLSGYEQYF.

With respect to this clonotype: An end of the junction does not agree with germline; a read error may underlie this. The V call is TRBV12-3 or TRBV12-4, the J call TRBJ1-3; D is undetermined. This CDR3 is built from 12 residues. The CDR3 DNA follows: TGTGCCGGCAGCCGGTTTGGGTACACCATATATTTT. Translation: CAGSRFGYTIYF.

In this sample, this clonotype turned up many times. The rearrangement links TRBV9 to TRBJ2-5; no clear D gene. CDR3 length equals 13 residues. Germline CDR1 and CDR2: SGDLS and YYNGEE. Deletions cut 3 bases from V and 4 bases from J, with 10 bases between. Written as DNA, the CDR3 is TGTGCCAGCAGCGCAGCCCACGGAGAGACCCAGTACTTC. This sequence encodes CASSAAHGETQYF.

The gene calls are TRBV30 and TRBJ2-1; D is undetermined. Per the germline V gene, CDR1 is GTSNPN and CDR2 is SVGIG (reference sequence). This CDR3 comprises 11 residues. The V and J ends lost 4 bases and 9 bases respectively, with 10 bases between them. The CDR3: CAWNREFEQFF. The CDR3 bases are TGTGCCTGGAATCGTGAGTTTGAGCAGTTCTTC.

This clonotype has at least ten counts. The chain has TRBV12-3 or TRBV12-4 and TRBJ2-7; TRBD1 matches at 8 bases. V trimming: 6 bases; J trimming: 4 bases; junction bases outside the gene matches: 8. The CDR3 is 14 residues long. CDR3 sequence: CASSPDRVVYEQYF. DNA of the CDR3: TGTGCCAGCAGCCCGGACAGGGTTGTTTACGAGCAGTACTTC.

This clonotype showed up just a few times. The chain links TRBV27 to TRBJ2-5; D might be TRBD2 (6 bases). This CDR3 comprises 12 residues. Germline lookup yields CDR1 MNHEY and CDR2 SMNVEV (reference sequence). V was trimmed by 0 bases and J by 7 bases, leaving 6 bases between them. Here the CDR3 reads CASSLSGGTQYF. The CDR3 region has the DNA TGTGCCAGCAGTTTATCGGGGGGGACCCAGTACTTC.

This clonotype was seen repeatedly, ten times or more. This chain connects TRBV9 to TRBJ2-3; D not certain. Trimming took off 3 bases at V and 6 bases at J, with 20 bases between the two ends. CDR3 length equals 16 residues. Per the germline V gene, CDR1 is SGDLS and CDR2 is YYNGEE. The CDR3 coding sequence is TGTGCCAGCAGCGGAAGGTTGTCGGGTATATTGGATACGCAGTATTTT. Translation: CASSGRLSGILDTQYF.

The chain is built from TRBV7-2 and TRBJ1-5; TRBD1 is a possible D gene (6 bases). Germline V gene lookup returns CDR1 SGHTA and CDR2 FQGNSA. V was trimmed by 1 base and J by 1 base, leaving 14 bases between them. The CDR3 loop spans 17 amino acids. CDR3 in DNA: TGTGCCAGCAGCTTAGTCGGGGGGGCAAAGAGCAATCAGCCCCAGCATTTT. As protein: CASSLVGGAKSNQPQHF.

The table lists this clonotype with a few counts. DNA of the CDR3: TGTGCCAGCAGCTTAGGCGCTCCCGGGACAACAAATTCACCCCTCCACTTT. As protein: CASSLGAPGTTNSPLHF. The chain carries TRBV7-9 and TRBJ1-6; maybe TRBD1 (6 bases). The V gene lost 1 base and the J gene lost 7 bases, with 17 bases spanning the gap. CDR1 SEHNR and CDR2 FQNEAQ come from the germline V gene (reference sequence). This CDR3 comprises 17 residues.

This sequence joins TRBV18 and TRBJ2-5; tentative D call: TRBD1 (6 bases). There are 11 residues in the CDR3. Germline V gene sequence: CDR1 KGHSH, CDR2 LQKENI. V was pared by 5 bases and J by 11 bases, with 12 bases between. This CDR3 is CASSTAGVQYF. CDR3 sequence (DNA): TGTGCCAGCTCAACGGCAGGGGTGCAGTACTTC.

This clonotype was found a few times. The V gene is TRBV11-2, the J gene TRBJ2-2, with 11 positions matching TRBD1. CDR1 and CDR2 from the germline V gene are SGHAT and FQNNGV. The CDR3 sequence is 16 residues long. V trimming: 5 bases; J trimming: 6 bases; junction bases outside the gene matches: 8. CDR3 sequence (DNA): TGTGCCAGCAGCACTATCCGGGACAGGGGGTCCGGGGAGCTGTTTTTT. It translates to CASSTIRDRGSGELFF.

This clonotype appeared a few times. The chain carries TRBV20-1 and TRBJ2-5, with 15 bases identical to TRBD2. Looked up from germline, CDR1 is DFQATT and CDR2 is SNEGSKA (reference sequence). This CDR3 contains 15 residues. With V trimmed by 6 bases and J by 5 bases, 7 bases remained unmatched. CDR3 DNA: TGCAGTGCGTGGACTAGCGGGGGGGCGCTGGAGACCCAGTACTTC. The encoded protein is CSAWTSGGALETQYF.

The table lists this clonotype with many counts. This chain links TRBV6-5 with TRBJ2-1; 7 nucleotides agree with TRBD1. CDR3 length equals 14 residues. CDR1 MNHEY and CDR2 SVGAGI come from the germline V gene. V shed 2 bases and J 7 bases; nucleotides not matched to a gene: 5. CDR3 sequence reads: CASSYTQGKNEQFF. CDR3 nucleotide sequence: TGTGCCAGCAGTTACACACAGGGGAAGAATGAGCAGTTCTTC.

This rearrangement joins TRBV11-2 to TRBJ2-3; 11 bases fit TRBD2. V was pared by 6 bases and J by 0 bases, with 5 bases of the junction left unmatched. The CDR3 sequence is 16 residues long. Looked up from germline, CDR1 is SGHAT and CDR2 is FQNNGV. The CDR3: CASRLLAGGSTDTQYF. The DNA for the CDR3 is TGTGCCAGCAGACTCCTAGCGGGGGGTAGCACAGATACGCAGTATTTT. Together with reference TRBV11-2 and TRBJ2-3, the CDR3 gives the full variable domain: EAGVAQSPRYKIIEKRQSVAFWCNPISGHATLYWYQQILGQGPKLLIQFQNNGVVDDSQLPKDRFSAERLKGVDSTLKIQPAKLEDSAVYLCASRLLAGGSTDTQYFGPGTRLTVL.

In its sample, this clonotype was seen a few times. V is TRBV6-1 and J is TRBJ2-3, with D possibly matching TRBD1 (5 bases). V was trimmed by 6 bases and J by 5 bases, leaving 18 bases between them. Per germline, CDR1 MNHNS and CDR2 SASEGT. The CDR3 runs 15 residues. The CDR3 spells CASSPPAQGRDTQYF. In nucleotides, the CDR3 is TGTGCCAGCAGCCCCCCTGCTCAGGGCAGAGATACGCAGTATTTT.

The table lists this clonotype with a few counts. The chain links TRBV5-1 to TRBJ2-5; a possible D gene is TRBD1 (6 bases). There are 14 residues in the CDR3. V was trimmed by 3 bases and J by 3 bases, leaving 12 bases between them. Germline lookup yields CDR1 SGHRS and CDR2 YFSETQ. The CDR3 sequence is CASSSTGFEETQYF. CDR3 bases: TGCGCCAGCAGCTCTACAGGGTTTGAAGAGACCCAGTACTTC.